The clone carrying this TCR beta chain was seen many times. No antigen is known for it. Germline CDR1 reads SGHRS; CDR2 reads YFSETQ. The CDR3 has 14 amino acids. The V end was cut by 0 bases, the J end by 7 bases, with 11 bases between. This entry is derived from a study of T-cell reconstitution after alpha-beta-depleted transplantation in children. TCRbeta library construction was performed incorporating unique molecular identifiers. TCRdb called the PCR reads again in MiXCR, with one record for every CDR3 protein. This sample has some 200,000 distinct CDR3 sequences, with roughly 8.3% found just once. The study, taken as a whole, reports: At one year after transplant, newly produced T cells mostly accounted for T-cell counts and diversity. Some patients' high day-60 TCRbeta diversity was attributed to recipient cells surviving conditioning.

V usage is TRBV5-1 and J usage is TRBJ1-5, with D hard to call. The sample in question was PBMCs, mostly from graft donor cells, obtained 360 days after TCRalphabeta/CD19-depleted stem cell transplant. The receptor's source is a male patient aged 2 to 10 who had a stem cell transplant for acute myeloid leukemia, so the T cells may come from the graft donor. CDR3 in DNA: TGCGCCAGCAGCTTGGGAGGGTCCGGCCAGCCCCAGCATTTT. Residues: CASSLGGSGQPQHF.